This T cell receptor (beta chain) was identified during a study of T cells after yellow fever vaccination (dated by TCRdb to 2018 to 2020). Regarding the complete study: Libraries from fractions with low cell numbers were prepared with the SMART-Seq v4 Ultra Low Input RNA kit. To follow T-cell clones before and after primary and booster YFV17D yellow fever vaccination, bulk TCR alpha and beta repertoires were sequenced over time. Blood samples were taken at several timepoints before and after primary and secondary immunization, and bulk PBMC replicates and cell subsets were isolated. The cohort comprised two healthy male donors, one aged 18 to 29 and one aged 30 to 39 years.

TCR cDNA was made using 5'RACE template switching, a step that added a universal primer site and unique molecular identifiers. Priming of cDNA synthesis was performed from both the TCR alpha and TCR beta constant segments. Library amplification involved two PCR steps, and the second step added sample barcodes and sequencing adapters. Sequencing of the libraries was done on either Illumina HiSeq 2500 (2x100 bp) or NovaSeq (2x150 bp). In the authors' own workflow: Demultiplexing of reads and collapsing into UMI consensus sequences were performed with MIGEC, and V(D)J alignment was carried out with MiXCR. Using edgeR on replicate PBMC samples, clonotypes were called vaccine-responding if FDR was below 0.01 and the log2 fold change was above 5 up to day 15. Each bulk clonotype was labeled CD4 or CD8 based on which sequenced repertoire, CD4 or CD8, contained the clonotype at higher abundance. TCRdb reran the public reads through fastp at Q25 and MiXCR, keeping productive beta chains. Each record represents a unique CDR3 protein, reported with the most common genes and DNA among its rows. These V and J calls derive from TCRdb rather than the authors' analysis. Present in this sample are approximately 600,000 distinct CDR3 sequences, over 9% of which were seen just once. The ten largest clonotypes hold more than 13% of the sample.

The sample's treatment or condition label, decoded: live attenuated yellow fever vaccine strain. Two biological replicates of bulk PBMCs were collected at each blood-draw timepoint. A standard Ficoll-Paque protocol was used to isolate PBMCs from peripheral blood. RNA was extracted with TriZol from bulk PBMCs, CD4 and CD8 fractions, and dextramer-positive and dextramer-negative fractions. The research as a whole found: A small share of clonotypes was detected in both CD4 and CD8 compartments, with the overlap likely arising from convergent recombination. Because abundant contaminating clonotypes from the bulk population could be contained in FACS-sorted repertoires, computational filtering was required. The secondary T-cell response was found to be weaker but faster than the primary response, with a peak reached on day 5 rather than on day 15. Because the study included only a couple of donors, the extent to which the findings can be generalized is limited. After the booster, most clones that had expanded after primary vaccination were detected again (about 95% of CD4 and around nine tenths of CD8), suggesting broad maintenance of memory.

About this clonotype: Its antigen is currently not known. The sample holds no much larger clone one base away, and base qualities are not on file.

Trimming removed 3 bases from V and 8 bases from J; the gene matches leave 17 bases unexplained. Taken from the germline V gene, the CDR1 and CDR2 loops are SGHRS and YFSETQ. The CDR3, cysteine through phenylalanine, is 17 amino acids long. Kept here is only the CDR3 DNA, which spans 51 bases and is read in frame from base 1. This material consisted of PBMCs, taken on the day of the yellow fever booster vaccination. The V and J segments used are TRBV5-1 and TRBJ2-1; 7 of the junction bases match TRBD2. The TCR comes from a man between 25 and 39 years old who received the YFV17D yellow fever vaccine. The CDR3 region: CASSSGRGGSNSDEQFF. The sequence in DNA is TGCGCCAGCAGCTCTGGGAGGGGCGGGAGTAATTCAGATGAGCAGTTCTTC.